This TCR beta chain was captured by sequencing in a study of T-cell reconstitution after alpha-beta-depleted transplantation in children. V was cut by 1 base and J by 4 bases, with 15 bases left in between. In germline, CDR1 is SGHKS, CDR2 YYEKEE (reference sequence). The CDR3 covers 16 residues. The authors prepared the TCRbeta library with unique molecular identifiers. TCRdb processed the PCR reads anew with MiXCR; each CDR3 protein has one entry. This sample has roughly 500,000 distinct CDR3 sequences, with about 12% found just once. The sample was PBMCs from the stem cell graft donor, taken from the stem cell graft. The TCR originated in a human donor who donated a stem cell graft to a child with combined immunodeficiency. The V and J genes are TRBV5-5 and TRBJ2-1; D is unresolved. The DNA of the CDR3 is TGTGCCAGCAGCTTGTTTATCTGGTTAGAGTACAATGAGCAGTTCTTC. Encoded protein: CASSLFIWLEYNEQFF.